The present entry profiles one T cell receptor beta chain with its context. What it binds is not known. Per the germline V gene, CDR1 is LNHDA and CDR2 is SQIVND (reference sequence). The CDR3 spans 13 residues. The germline V and J ends were trimmed by 2 bases and 7 bases, with 10 bases remaining between them. These data originate in a study of cytomegalovirus exposure and HLA in healthy donors. Study-wide results and caveats: Accurate prediction of HLA-A and HLA-B alleles (for most subjects) was reportedly achieved from TCR beta sequences. Among immune exposure information, only CMV serostatus was available. Previously analyzed data showed that most TCR beta V segments were productive at a frequency of about 87% or about 30%.

The study ran its PCR with 60 Vbeta and 13 Jbeta primers. In the source study's methods: Unique TCR beta chains numbered 80 million to 95 million in a later analysis, with some 9.9 million shared. Sequencing was performed with immunoSEQ multiplex PCR; in TCRdb, only in-frame clones are kept and a portion is missing. Clonal size and the V and J genes are those of that table, whereas D and trimming came from the DNA. The data hold a few hundred thousand clones, with around 89% observed a single time. This sequence was found in a woman under 30 in good health and CMV-seronegative. V and J are TRBV19 and TRBJ2-3; no clear D. The sample comprised PBMCs. CDR3 in DNA: TGTGCCAGTAGTATACGGTCTTCTCATACGCAGTATTTT. It codes for CASSIRSSHTQYF.